Sequencing of this T cell receptor (beta chain) was carried out in a study of post-analysis software for immune sequencing data. Worth noting for this clonotype: Antigen: not known.

General study results and limits: Significantly lower normalized Chao1 diversity was seen in multiple sclerosis patients than in controls. Relative to controls, patients had five TRBV segments at higher frequency, with TRBV5-6, TRBV5-1 and TRBV20-1 among these.

From germline, CDR1 is SGDLS and CDR2 YYNGEE. The CDR3 runs 14 residues. V dropped 0 bases and J dropped 1 base, with 8 bases sitting between them. Unique molecular identifiers were built into the TCR beta cDNA libraries. TCRdb itself ran the PCR reads through MiXCR, one entry per CDR3 protein. In the table there are 700,000 to 800,000 distinct CDR3 sequences, about 27% of which are singletons. The chain joins TRBV9 to TRBJ2-7; D is unclear. Sequencing input: blood. This TCR came from a girl aged 5-17 years with multiple sclerosis. The CDR3 sequence is CASSVGWQSYEQYF. CDR3 sequence (DNA): TGTGCCAGCAGCGTAGGCTGGCAGTCCTACGAGCAGTACTTC.